These 4 T cell receptor beta chains share one sample of origin, sequenced in a study of identical twins. MiXCR was run by TCRdb on the 5' RACE reads, yielding one entry per CDR3 protein. In the table there are 1.5 million to 2 million distinct CDR3 sequences, around 29% of which are singletons. The specimen was cord blood. The receptors originated from a newborn girl in good health.

This chain links TRBV5-1 with TRBJ1-3; D is undetermined. Trimming cost V 5 bases and J 0 bases, with 3 bases left between them. Germline V gene sequence: CDR1 SGHRS, CDR2 YFSETQ. The CDR3 consists of 12 residues. The CDR3: CASRNSGNTIYF. As DNA, the CDR3 is TGCGCCAGCAGGAACTCTGGAAACACCATATATTTT.

This rearrangement joins TRBV20-1 to TRBJ1-2; no reliable D call. Trimming cost V 4 bases and J 4 bases, with 16 bases left between them. CDR3 size: 14 residues. CDR1 and CDR2 from the germline V gene are DFQATT and SNEGSKA (reference sequence). In DNA form, the CDR3 reads TGCAGTGCTAACCCGACGACACTTTCCTATGGCTACACCTTC. Translating it yields CSANPTTLSYGYTF.

This clonotype appeared a few times. The chain has TRBV6-6 and TRBJ2-5, with no clear D. Trimming took 2 bases from V and 6 from J, leaving 4 bases between them. This CDR3 is built from 11 residues. Germline CDR1 is MNHNY and CDR2 is SVGAGI (reference sequence). CDR3 bases: TGTGCCAGCAGTTACAGAAAGACCCAGTACTTC. Protein product: CASSYRKTQYF.

As concerns this clonotype: A much larger clone differs from this one at a single base, so this may be a read error. The rearrangement uses TRBV13 and TRBJ2-5, with D possibly being TRBD2 (6 bases). This CDR3 spans 15 amino acids. The germline V gene has CDR1 PRHDT and CDR2 FYEKMQ (reference sequence). V lost 2 bases and J lost 2, with 12 bases in between. The CDR3 sequence is CASSLTRDFQETQYF. In nucleotides, the CDR3 is TGTGCCAGCAGCTTAACCCGGGACTTTCAAGAGACCCAGTACTTC.